This note documents a single T cell receptor beta chain sequence. A second roughly 6 to 11 cycle PCR used barcoded and J-beta primers. With 12 random nucleotides, a template-switch adaptor tagged each individual cDNA molecule. Each CDR3 protein gets one entry after TCRdb re-called the 5' RACE reads with MiXCR. This table has about 1.4 million distinct CDR3 sequences, approximately 63% appearing once. The entry originates in a study of blood T cells in healthy people across ages. The sample consisted of blood. This receptor was taken from a man aged 18 to 30 in good health.

In DNA, the CDR3 is TGCAGTGCTAGAGAAAGTGGACGGTCCACTAACTATGGCTACACCTTC. As protein: CSARESGRSTNYGYTF. V and J are TRBV20-1 and TRBJ1-2; D remains ambiguous. The germline V gene encodes CDR1 DFQATT and CDR2 SNEGSKA (reference sequence). CDR3 length: 16 amino acids. V was trimmed by 0 bases and J by 0 bases, leaving 14 bases between them.